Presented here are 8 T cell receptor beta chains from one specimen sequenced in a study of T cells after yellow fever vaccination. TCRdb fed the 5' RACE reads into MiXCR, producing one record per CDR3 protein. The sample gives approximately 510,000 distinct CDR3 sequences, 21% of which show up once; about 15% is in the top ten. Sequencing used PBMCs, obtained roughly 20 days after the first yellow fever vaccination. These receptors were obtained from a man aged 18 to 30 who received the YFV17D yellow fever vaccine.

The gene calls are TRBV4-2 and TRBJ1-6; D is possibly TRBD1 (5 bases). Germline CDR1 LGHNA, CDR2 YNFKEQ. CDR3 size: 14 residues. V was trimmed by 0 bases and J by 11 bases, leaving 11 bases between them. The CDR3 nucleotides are TGTGCCAGCAGCCAAGAAGGGGCCTCTGCACCCCTCCACTTT. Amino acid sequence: CASSQEGASAPLHF.

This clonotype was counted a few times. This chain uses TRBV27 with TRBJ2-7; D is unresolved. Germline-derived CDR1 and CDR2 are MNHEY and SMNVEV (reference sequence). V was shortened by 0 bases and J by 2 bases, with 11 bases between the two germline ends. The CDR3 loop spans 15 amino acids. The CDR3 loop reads CASSLSGTFPYEQYF. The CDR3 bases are TGTGCCAGCAGTTTATCGGGAACATTCCCCTACGAGCAGTACTTC.

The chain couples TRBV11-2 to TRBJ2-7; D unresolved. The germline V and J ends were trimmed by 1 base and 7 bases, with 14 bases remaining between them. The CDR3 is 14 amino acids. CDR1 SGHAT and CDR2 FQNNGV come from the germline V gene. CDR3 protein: CASSLVAGRVEQYF. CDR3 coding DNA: TGTGCCAGCAGCTTAGTAGCAGGAAGGGTAGAGCAGTACTTC.

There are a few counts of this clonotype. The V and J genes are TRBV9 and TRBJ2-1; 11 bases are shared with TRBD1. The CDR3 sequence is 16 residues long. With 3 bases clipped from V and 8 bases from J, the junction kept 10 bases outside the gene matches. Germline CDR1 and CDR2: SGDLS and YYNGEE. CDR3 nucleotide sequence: TGTGCCAGCAGCGACCGACCGGGACAGGGGGGCGATGAGCAGTTCTTC. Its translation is CASSDRPGQGGDEQFF.

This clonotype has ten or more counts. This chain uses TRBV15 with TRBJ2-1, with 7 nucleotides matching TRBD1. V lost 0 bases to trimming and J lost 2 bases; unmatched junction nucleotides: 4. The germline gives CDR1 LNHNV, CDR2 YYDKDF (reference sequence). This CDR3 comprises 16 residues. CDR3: CATSRDNRGPYNEQFF. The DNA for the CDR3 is TGTGCCACCAGCAGAGATAACAGGGGTCCCTACAATGAGCAGTTCTTC.

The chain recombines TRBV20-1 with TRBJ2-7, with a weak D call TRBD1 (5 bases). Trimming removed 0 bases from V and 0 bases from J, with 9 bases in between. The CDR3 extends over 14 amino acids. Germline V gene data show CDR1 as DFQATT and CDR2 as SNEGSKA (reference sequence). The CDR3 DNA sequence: TGCAGTGCTAGAGACAGGGCGAGCTCCTACGAGCAGTACTTC. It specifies CSARDRASSYEQYF.

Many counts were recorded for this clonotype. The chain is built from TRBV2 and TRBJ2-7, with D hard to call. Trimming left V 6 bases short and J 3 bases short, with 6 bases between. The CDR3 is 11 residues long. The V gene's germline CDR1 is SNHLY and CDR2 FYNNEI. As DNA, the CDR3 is TGTGCCAGCAGCACTATCTACGAGCAGTACTTC. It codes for CASSTIYEQYF. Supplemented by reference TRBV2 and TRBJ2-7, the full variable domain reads EPEVTQTPSHQVTQMGQEVILRCVPISNHLYFYWYRQILGQKVEFLVSFYNNEISEKSEIFDDQFSVERPDGSNFTLKIRSTKLEDSAMYFCASSTIYEQYFGPGTRLTVT.

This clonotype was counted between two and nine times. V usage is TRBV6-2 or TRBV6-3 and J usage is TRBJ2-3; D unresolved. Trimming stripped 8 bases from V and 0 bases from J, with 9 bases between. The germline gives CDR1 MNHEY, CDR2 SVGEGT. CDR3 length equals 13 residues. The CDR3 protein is CASLKLSTDTQYF. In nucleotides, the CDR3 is TGTGCCAGCCTTAAACTTAGCACAGATACGCAGTATTTT.